A selection of T cell receptor beta chains follows, all from one sample in a study of shared clonotypes between healthy human individuals. Using immunoSEQ multiplex PCR, the repertoire was profiled, and TCRdb retains in-frame clones only, with some absent. The data show about a million clones, around 74% seen once. The sample was memory CD4+ T cells sorted from blood. Source of these receptors: a man younger than 30 in good health. Both conserved end residues are part of each CDR3. The D gene is left open where the match is weak. For some rows the clone size is stated as once, few or many, or as a class when expanded; others skip it.

v_call	j_call	d_call	clone_size	cdr3_aa	cdr3_nt
TRBV19	TRBJ2-3	NA	once	CASSIQGSDTQYF	TGTGCCAGTAGTATTCAGGGGTCAGATACGCAGTATTTT
TRBV5-1	TRBJ2-7	NA	NA	CASSSRTAPYEQYF	TGCGCCAGCAGCTCCCGGACGGCGCCCTACGAGCAGTACTTC
TRBV30	TRBJ1-6	TRBD1	NA	CAWSTGTENSPLHF	TGTGCCTGGAGTACCGGGACAGAGAACTCACCCCTCCACTTT
TRBV18	TRBJ2-6	NA	NA	CASSSAWGANVLTF	TGTGCCAGCTCTTCGGCGTGGGGGGCCAACGTCCTGACTTTC
TRBV7-9	TRBJ2-1	TRBD2	NA	CASSLALAGTYNEQFF	TGTGCCAGCAGCTTAGCACTAGCGGGAACCTACAATGAGCAGTTCTTC
TRBV6-1	TRBJ2-6	NA	NA	CASRLGGTGANVLTF	TGTGCCAGCAGGCTGGGCGGGACTGGGGCCAACGTCCTGACTTTC
TRBV10-1	TRBJ1-1	NA	NA	CASSSDSTSEAFF	TGCGCCAGCAGTTCGGACAGTACATCTGAAGCTTTCTTT
TRBV4-1	TRBJ1-2	NA	NA	CASSQDMGANYGYTF	TGCGCCAGCAGCCAAGATATGGGGGCTAACTATGGCTACACCTTC
TRBV15	TRBJ1-4	NA	once	CATSRDLGTNEKLFF	TGTGCCACCAGCAGAGATCTGGGCACTAATGAAAAACTGTTTTTT
TRBV9	TRBJ2-3	NA	NA	CASSATTSTDTQYF	TGTGCCAGCAGCGCCACCACTAGCACAGATACGCAGTATTTT
TRBV7-9	TRBJ2-3	TRBD1	once	CASSFRGSDTQYF	TGTGCCAGCAGCTTCAGGGGGTCGGATACGCAGTATTTT
TRBV7-2	TRBJ2-5	TRBD1	NA	CASSLGDRDQETQYF	TGTGCCAGCAGCTTAGGAGACAGGGACCAAGAGACCCAGTACTTC
TRBV30	TRBJ2-2	TRBD1	many	CAWVPGTGYTGELFF	TGTGCCTGGGTACCCGGGACAGGATACACCGGGGAGCTGTTTTTT
TRBV27	TRBJ2-3	NA	once	CASSLFLTQYF	TGTGCCAGTAGTTTATTTCTTACGCAGTATTTT
TRBV11-3	TRBJ2-1	NA	NA	CASSLDRGEQFF	TGTGCCAGCAGCTTAGATCGGGGTGAGCAGTTCTTC
TRBV30	TRBJ2-7	TRBD2	NA	CAWRPGLVSYEQYF	TGTGCCTGGAGGCCGGGACTAGTGTCCTACGAGCAGTACTTC
TRBV5-1	TRBJ2-3	TRBD2	few	CASSLLWQRLAGGDTQYF	TGCGCCAGCAGCTTGTTGTGGCAGCGACTAGCGGGTGGAGATACGCAGTATTTT
TRBV19	TRBJ2-4	NA	NA	CASSIEQSYKNIQYF	TGTGCCAGTAGTATAGAACAGTCATACAAAAACATTCAGTACTTC
TRBV5-1	TRBJ2-6	NA	NA	CASSLGNSGANVLTF	TGCGCCAGCAGCTTGGGTAATTCTGGGGCCAACGTCCTGACTTTC
TRBV7-2	TRBJ2-3	NA	NA	CASSPSGYTDTQYF	TGTGCCAGCAGCCCCAGCGGTTATACAGATACGCAGTATTTT
TRBV5-1	TRBJ2-5	NA	NA	CASSLEETQYF	TGCGCCAGCAGCCTAGAAGAGACCCAGTACTTC
TRBV4-1	TRBJ1-2	TRBD1	NA	CASSQMTGIRGGYTF	TGCGCCAGCAGCCAGATGACAGGGATCCGTGGTGGCTACACCTTC
TRBV19	TRBJ2-3	TRBD2	NA	CASSSRTSGSFSDTQYF	TGTGCCAGTAGTTCCCGGACTAGCGGCAGCTTCTCAGATACGCAGTATTTT
TRBV5-4	TRBJ2-7	TRBD2	NA	CASSLGLAGSLYEQYF	TGTGCCAGCAGCTTGGGACTAGCGGGAAGTCTGTACGAGCAGTACTTC
TRBV28	TRBJ1-2	NA	few	CASSFSLTGNYGYTF	TGTGCCAGCAGTTTTTCCCTAACAGGAAATTATGGCTACACCTTC
TRBV5-1	TRBJ2-5	NA	NA	CASSYQETQYF	TGCGCCAGCAGTTACCAAGAGACCCAGTACTTC
TRBV10-2	TRBJ2-7	TRBD2	NA	CASSHTSGHYEQYF	TGCGCCAGCAGCCACACTAGCGGACACTACGAGCAGTACTTC
TRBV9	TRBJ2-7	NA	NA	CASSDGLHEQYF	TGTGCCAGCAGCGACGGACTACACGAGCAGTACTTC
TRBV19	TRBJ2-2	TRBD1	NA	CASFTGGVRTGELFF	TGTGCCAGTTTCACAGGGGGAGTACGTACCGGGGAGCTGTTTTTT
TRBV6-1	TRBJ1-5	NA	NA	CASSEEGYSNQPQHF	TGTGCCAGCAGTGAGGAGGGCTATAGCAATCAGCCCCAGCATTTT
TRBV30	TRBJ2-1	NA	NA	CAWGRGSDTYNEQFF	TGTGCCTGGGGTCGTGGTTCGGACACATACAATGAGCAGTTCTTC
TRBV7-2	TRBJ2-7	TRBD2	NA	CASSSGLAGKTFRNEQYF	TGTGCCAGCAGCTCGGGACTAGCGGGAAAAACTTTTCGGAACGAGCAGTACTTC
TRBV15	TRBJ1-2	NA	NA	CATSGGGYGYTF	TGTGCCACCAGCGGGGGGGGTTATGGCTACACCTTC
TRBV7-9	TRBJ1-3	TRBD1	NA	CASSENRGTGNTIYF	TGTGCCAGCAGTGAAAACAGGGGAACGGGAAACACCATATATTTT
TRBV5-4	TRBJ2-2	TRBD1	NA	CASGTGPTGELFF	TGTGCCAGCGGGACAGGGCCCACCGGGGAGCTGTTTTTT
TRBV2	TRBJ1-4	NA	NA	CASSENPRLGEKLFF	TGTGCCAGCAGTGAGAATCCTAGACTCGGCGAAAAACTGTTTTTT
TRBV7-2	TRBJ2-7	TRBD1	NA	CASSLHGTGYEQYF	TGTGCCAGCAGCTTACACGGGACAGGCTACGAGCAGTACTTC
TRBV9	TRBJ2-3	NA	NA	CASSVLGLLTDTQYF	TGTGCCAGCAGCGTCCTCGGGCTCCTCACAGATACGCAGTATTTT
TRBV5-1	TRBJ1-1	NA	NA	CASSLERGNTEAFF	TGCGCCAGCAGCTTGGAACGGGGCAACACTGAAGCTTTCTTT
TRBV5-4	TRBJ2-1	NA	NA	CASSLDSPRHNEQFF	TGTGCCAGCAGCTTGGACTCCCCACGCCACAATGAGCAGTTCTTC
TRBV13	TRBJ2-3	TRBD2	few	CASSPRERGARDTQYF	TGTGCCAGCAGCCCGAGGGAGCGGGGGGCGAGGGATACGCAGTATTTT
TRBV5-1	TRBJ1-1	NA	few	CASSLDGVQHTEAFF	TGCGCCAGCAGCTTGGACGGGGTTCAACACACTGAAGCTTTCTTT
TRBV5-1	TRBJ1-1	TRBD1	NA	CASSFRQGDEAFF	TGCGCCAGCAGCTTCCGACAGGGAGACGAAGCTTTCTTT
TRBV6-1	TRBJ1-4	NA	NA	CASSFSNEKLFF	TGTGCCAGCAGCTTCTCTAATGAAAAACTGTTTTTT
TRBV11-2	TRBJ2-7	NA	NA	CASSSQVRQYF	TGTGCCAGCAGTTCCCAGGTCCGGCAGTACTTC
TRBV19	TRBJ1-5	NA	NA	CASSIGRETQPQHF	TGTGCCAGTAGTATTGGTAGGGAGACTCAGCCCCAGCATTTT
TRBV5-6	TRBJ2-5	NA	NA	CASSLGLLSEPYQETQYF	TGTGCCAGCAGCTTAGGGTTGCTATCTGAACCGTACCAAGAGACCCAGTACTTC
TRBV5-4	TRBJ2-3	NA	NA	CASSLGLPTDTQYF	TGTGCCAGCAGCTTGGGTTTACCCACAGATACGCAGTATTTT
TRBV27	TRBJ1-1	NA	NA	CASSSSPSRVDTEAFF	TGTGCCAGCAGTTCCTCCCCTTCCAGGGTCGACACTGAAGCTTTCTTT
TRBV5-1	TRBJ1-2	NA	NA	CASSLDGGGYTF	TGCGCCAGCAGCTTGGATGGGGGCGGCTACACCTTC
TRBV2	TRBJ1-3	NA	NA	CASGEGSGITIYF	TGTGCCAGCGGCGAGGGGTCCGGGATCACCATATATTTT
TRBV4-1	TRBJ1-4	NA	NA	CASSGQGLFANEKLFF	TGCGCCAGCAGTGGGCAGGGTCTGTTCGCGAATGAAAAACTGTTTTTT
TRBV30	TRBJ2-7	NA	NA	CAWTSQGVGEQYF	TGTGCCTGGACCTCACAAGGGGTGGGGGAGCAGTACTTC
TRBV11-3	TRBJ1-5	NA	NA	CASPGGNGNQPQHF	TGTGCCAGCCCGGGGGGGAACGGGAATCAGCCCCAGCATTTT
TRBV7-2	TRBJ1-2	NA	NA	CASSLGGLSFYGYTF	TGTGCCAGCAGCCTAGGAGGGTTGTCCTTTTATGGCTACACCTTC